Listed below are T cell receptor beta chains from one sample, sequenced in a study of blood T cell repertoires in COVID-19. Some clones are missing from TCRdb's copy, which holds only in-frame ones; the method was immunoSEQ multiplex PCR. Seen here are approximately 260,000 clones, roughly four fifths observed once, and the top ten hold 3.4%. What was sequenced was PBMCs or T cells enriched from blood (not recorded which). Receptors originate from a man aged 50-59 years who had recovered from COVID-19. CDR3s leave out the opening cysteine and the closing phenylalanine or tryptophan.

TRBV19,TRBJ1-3,ASSFDRSSGNTIY
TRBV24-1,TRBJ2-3,ATSSTADTQY
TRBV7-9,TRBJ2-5,ASFRTAQETQY
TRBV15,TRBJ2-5,ATSRVGSQETQY
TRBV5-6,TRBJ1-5,ASSFDRAQPQH
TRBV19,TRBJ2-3,ASSISSTSGSTDTQY
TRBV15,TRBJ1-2,ATSNEGSYGYT
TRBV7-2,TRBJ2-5,ASSLPQGPGAQETQY
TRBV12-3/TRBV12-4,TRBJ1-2,ASGRGTGGA
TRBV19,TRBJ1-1,ASSVPQGVTEAF
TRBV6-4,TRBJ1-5,ASSDNRANQPQH
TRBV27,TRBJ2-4,ASSLAGKNIQY
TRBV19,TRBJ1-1,ASSIGGTVNTEAF
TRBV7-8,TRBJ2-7,ASSRGAGYEQY
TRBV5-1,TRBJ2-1,ASSLEGGRASYEQF
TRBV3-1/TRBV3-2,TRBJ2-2,ASRGLAGAVGELF
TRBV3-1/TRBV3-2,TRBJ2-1,ASRLLVSGEQF
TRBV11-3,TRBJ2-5,ASSPGAGGRQETQY
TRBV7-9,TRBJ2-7,ASSLTGQEEY
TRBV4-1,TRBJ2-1,ASSQPGRVYNEQF
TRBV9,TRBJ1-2,ASSVEMGAEGYT
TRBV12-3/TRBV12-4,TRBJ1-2,ASRGQGHGYT
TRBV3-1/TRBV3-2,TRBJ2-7,ASSLTRSEQY
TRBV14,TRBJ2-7,ASSQERLADPTREQY
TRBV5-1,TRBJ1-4,ASSSGQGREKLF
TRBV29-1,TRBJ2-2,SVSGGRNTGELF
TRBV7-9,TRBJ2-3,ASSPWTSGPHTDTQY
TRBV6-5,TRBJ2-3,ASSSLRASGSYTQY
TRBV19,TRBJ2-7,ASSYSGRYEQY
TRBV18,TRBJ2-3,ASSPWTSTETQY
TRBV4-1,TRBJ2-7,ASGPGQGYEQY
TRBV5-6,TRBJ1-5,ASSYGGGNQPQH
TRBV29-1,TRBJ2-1,SVGTGRNEQF
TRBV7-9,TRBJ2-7,ASSLRQGYEQY
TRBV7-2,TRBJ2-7,ASSLLLYEQY
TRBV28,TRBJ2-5,ASSFFTSGRGETQY
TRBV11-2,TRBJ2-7,ASSLPTSGGTYEQY
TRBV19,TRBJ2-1,ASSISGRGNEQF
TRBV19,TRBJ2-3,ASSISLAVTDTQY